The 10 T cell receptor beta chains listed next were all sequenced from one sample in a study of CXCR3-negative and CXCR3-positive naive CD8 T cells. Study conclusions and caveats: Greater hydrophobicity was found in TRB CDR3s of CXCR3-positive naive cells than of CXCR3-negative naive cells.

These receptors' targets are unknown. All TRB cDNA libraries came from 5' RACE performed with UMI labels. TCRdb derives one entry per CDR3 protein from the 5' RACE reads, leaving out DNA. The table counts about 86,000 distinct CDR3 sequences; 0.8% to 0.85% lies in the top ten. Sequencing was done on a sample of naive CXCR3+ CD8+ T cells from blood. Subset meaning: CD45RO-CCR7+CD27+CD95- naive CD8+ T cells expressing CXCR3 (TNR3+). Receptors were obtained from a human donor in good health. Some clones in this sample may be carry-over from other donors' samples.

The chain has TRBV4-2 and TRBJ2-7; there is no DNA to check the TCRdb D call of TRBD1. This CDR3 spans 15 amino acids. Germline V CDR1 and CDR2: LGHNA, YNFKEQ. CDR3 amino acids: CASSLQGEGVYEQYF.

This chain joins TRBV7-6 and TRBJ2-5; the TRBD1 assignment by TCRdb is unverifiable without DNA. Germline lookup yields CDR1 SGHVS and CDR2 FNYEAQ. The CDR3 spans 14 residues. The CDR3 protein is CASSLDETVETQYF.

This sequence joins TRBV5-5 and TRBJ1-1; TCRdb lists TRBD1, though no DNA is available to test this call. The CDR3 is 18 amino acids. CDR1 is SGHKS, CDR2 YYEKEE, per germline (reference sequence). The chain's CDR3 is CASSFRSGTPLMNTEAFF.

This chain joins TRBV7-2 and TRBJ1-1; the TCRdb D gene call, TRBD1, has no DNA to confirm it. The V gene's germline CDR1 is SGHTA and CDR2 FQGNSA. This CDR3 is built from 13 residues. The CDR3 here is CASSWGYGTEAFF.

The chain links TRBV28 to TRBJ2-2; there is no DNA to check the TCRdb D call of TRBD1. The CDR3 extends over 19 amino acids. Germline assignment: CDR1 MDHEN and CDR2 SYDVKM. The CDR3 sequence: CASRPGTGAINTNTGELFF.

This chain links TRBV7-8 with TRBJ1-3; no DNA is available, so the TRBD1 call from TCRdb remains unchecked. There are 16 residues in the CDR3. In germline, CDR1 is SGHVS, CDR2 FQNEAQ. This CDR3 is CASSLSAAGLTNTIYF.

The V and J genes are TRBV5-1 and TRBJ2-1; TCRdb designates TRBD1, a call that cannot be tested without DNA. The CDR3 length is 13 residues. Per the germline V gene, CDR1 is SGHRS and CDR2 is YFSETQ. CDR3 amino acids: CASFDGPGEEQFF. Using reference TRBV5-1 and TRBJ2-1 for the parts outside the CDR3, the full variable domain is KAGVTQTPRYLIKTRGQQVTLSCSPISGHRSVSWYQQTPGQGLQFLFEYFSETQRNKGNFPGRFSGRQFSNSRSEMNVSTLELGDSALYLCASFDGPGEEQFFGPGTRLTVL.

The chain has TRBV4-2 and TRBJ2-2. The germline gives CDR1 LGHNA, CDR2 YNFKEQ. CDR3 size: 14 residues. The CDR3 reads CASSQGRTSGELFF.

Here the CDR3 reads CASSLEAEAFF. The rearrangement uses TRBV5-1 and TRBJ1-1. The CDR3 loop spans 11 amino acids. CDR1 SGHRS and CDR2 YFSETQ come from the germline V gene. Filled out from reference TRBV5-1 and TRBJ1-1, the complete variable domain reads KAGVTQTPRYLIKTRGQQVTLSCSPISGHRSVSWYQQTPGQGLQFLFEYFSETQRNKGNFPGRFSGRQFSNSRSEMNVSTLELGDSALYLCASSLEAEAFFGQGTRLTVV.

The chain's CDR3 is CASSVSSIHEQFF. This sequence joins TRBV6-6 and TRBJ2-1. This CDR3 contains 13 residues. Germline V gene data show CDR1 as MNHNY and CDR2 as SVGAGI (reference sequence).